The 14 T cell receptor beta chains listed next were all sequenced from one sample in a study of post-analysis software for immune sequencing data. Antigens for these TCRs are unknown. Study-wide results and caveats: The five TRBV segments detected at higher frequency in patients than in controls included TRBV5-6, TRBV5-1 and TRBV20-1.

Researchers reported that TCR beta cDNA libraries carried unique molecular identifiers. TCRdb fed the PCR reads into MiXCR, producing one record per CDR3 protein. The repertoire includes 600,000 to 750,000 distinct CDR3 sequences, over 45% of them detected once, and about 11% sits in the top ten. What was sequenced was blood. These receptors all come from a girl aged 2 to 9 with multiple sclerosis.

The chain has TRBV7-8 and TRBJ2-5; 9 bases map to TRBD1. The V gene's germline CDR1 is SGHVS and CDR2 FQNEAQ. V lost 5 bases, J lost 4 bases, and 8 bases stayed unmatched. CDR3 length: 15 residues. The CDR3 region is CASSQGQGGAETQYF. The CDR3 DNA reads TGTGCCAGCAGCCAGGGACAGGGAGGCGCAGAGACCCAGTACTTC.

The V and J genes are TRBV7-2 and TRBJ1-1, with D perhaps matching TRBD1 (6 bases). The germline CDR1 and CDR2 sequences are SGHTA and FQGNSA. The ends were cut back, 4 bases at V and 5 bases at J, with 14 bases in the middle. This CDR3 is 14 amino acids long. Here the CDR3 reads CASSSGHPVTEAFF. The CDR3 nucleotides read TGTGCCAGCAGCTCGGGACACCCGGTGACTGAAGCTTTCTTT.

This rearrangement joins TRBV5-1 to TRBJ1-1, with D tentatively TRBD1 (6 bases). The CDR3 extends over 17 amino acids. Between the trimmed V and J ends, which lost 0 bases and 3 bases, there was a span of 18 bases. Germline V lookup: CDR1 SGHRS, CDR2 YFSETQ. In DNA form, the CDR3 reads TGCGCCAGCAGCTTGGGCAGGGGTGGCTCACAAGACACTGAAGCTTTCTTT. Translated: CASSLGRGGSQDTEAFF.

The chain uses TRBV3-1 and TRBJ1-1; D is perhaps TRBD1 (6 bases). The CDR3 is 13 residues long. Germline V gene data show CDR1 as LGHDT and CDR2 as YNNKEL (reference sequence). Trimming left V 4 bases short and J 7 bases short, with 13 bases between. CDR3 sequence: CASSPYRDGEAFF. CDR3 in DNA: TGTGCCAGCAGCCCCTACAGGGACGGTGAAGCTTTCTTT. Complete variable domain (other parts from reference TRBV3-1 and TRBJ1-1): DTAVSQTPKYLVTQMGNDKSIKCEQNLGHDTMYWYKQDSKKFLKIMFSYNNKELIINETVPNRFSPKSPDKAHLNLHINSLELGDSAVYFCASSPYRDGEAFFGQGTRLTVV.

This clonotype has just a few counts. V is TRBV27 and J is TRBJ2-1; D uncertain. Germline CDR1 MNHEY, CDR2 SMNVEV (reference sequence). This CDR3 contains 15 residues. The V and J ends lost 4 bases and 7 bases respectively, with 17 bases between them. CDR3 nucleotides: TGTGCCAGCAGTTACCGGCCTCCCAACGGGAATGAGCAGTTCTTC. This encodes CASSYRPPNGNEQFF.

Here the CDR3 DNA reads TGTGCCAGCAGCACGCGACTAGCGGGGGGCCTCACAGATACGCAGTATTTT. It specifies CASSTRLAGGLTDTQYF. V is TRBV7-2 and J is TRBJ2-3; TRBD2 matches 13 bases. The CDR3 covers 17 residues. The ends lost 5 bases at V and 2 bases at J; junction bases unmatched: 7. Germline V gene sequence: CDR1 SGHTA, CDR2 FQGNSA.

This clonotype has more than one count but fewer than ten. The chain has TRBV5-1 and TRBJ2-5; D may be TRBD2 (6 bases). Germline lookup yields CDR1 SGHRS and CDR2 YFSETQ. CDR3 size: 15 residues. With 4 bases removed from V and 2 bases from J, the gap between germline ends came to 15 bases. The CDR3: CASSGGNYLQETQYF. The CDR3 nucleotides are TGCGCCAGCAGCGGGGGGAACTACCTTCAAGAGACCCAGTACTTC.

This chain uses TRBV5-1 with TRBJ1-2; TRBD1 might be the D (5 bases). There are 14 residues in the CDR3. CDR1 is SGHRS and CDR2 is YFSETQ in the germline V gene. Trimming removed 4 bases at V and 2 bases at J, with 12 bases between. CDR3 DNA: TGCGCCAGCAGCCAGTCGCGGGGGAACTATGGCTACACCTTC. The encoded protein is CASSQSRGNYGYTF. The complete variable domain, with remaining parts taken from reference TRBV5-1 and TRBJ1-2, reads KAGVTQTPRYLIKTRGQQVTLSCSPISGHRSVSWYQQTPGQGLQFLFEYFSETQRNKGNFPGRFSGRQFSNSRSEMNVSTLELGDSALYLCASSQSRGNYGYTFGSGTRLTVV.

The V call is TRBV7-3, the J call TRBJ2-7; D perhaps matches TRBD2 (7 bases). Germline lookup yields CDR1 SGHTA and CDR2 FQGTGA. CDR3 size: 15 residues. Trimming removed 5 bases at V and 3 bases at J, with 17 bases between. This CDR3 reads CASSPTGGGVYEQYF. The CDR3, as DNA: TGTGCCAGCAGCCCCACGGGCGGGGGCGTCTACGAGCAGTACTTC.

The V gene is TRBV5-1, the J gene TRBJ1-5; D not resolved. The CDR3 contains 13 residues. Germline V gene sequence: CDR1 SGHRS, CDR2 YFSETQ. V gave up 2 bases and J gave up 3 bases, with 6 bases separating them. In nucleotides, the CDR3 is TGCGCCAGCAGCTTCGGCGACAATCAGCCCCAGCATTTT. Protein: CASSFGDNQPQHF. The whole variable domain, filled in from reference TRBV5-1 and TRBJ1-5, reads KAGVTQTPRYLIKTRGQQVTLSCSPISGHRSVSWYQQTPGQGLQFLFEYFSETQRNKGNFPGRFSGRQFSNSRSEMNVSTLELGDSALYLCASSFGDNQPQHFGDGTRLSIL.

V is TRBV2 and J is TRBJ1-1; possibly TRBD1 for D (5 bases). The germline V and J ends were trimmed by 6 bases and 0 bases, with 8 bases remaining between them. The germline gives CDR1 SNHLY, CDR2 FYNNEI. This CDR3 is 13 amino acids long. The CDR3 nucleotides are TGTGCCAGCAGGACAGATATGAACACTGAAGCTTTCTTT. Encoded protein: CASRTDMNTEAFF.

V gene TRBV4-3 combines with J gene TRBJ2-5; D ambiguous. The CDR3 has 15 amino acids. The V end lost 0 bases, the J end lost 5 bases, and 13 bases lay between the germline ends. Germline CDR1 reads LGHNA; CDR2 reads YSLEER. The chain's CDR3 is CASSQERLVGETQYF. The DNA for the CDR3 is TGCGCCAGCAGCCAAGAACGCCTAGTGGGGGAGACCCAGTACTTC.

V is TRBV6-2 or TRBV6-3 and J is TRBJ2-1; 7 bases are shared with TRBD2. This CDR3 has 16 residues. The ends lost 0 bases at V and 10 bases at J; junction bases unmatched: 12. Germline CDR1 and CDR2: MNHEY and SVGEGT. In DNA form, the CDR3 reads TGTGCCAGCAGTTACTCCCCCGGGACTAATACATGGGAGCAGTTCTTC. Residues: CASSYSPGTNTWEQFF.

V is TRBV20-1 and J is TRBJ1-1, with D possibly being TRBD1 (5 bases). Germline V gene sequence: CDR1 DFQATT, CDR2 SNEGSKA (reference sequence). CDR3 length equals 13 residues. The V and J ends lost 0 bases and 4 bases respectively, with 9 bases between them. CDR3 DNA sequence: TGCAGTGCTAGAGATCGGGGGAGCACTGAAGCTTTCTTT. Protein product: CSARDRGSTEAFF.